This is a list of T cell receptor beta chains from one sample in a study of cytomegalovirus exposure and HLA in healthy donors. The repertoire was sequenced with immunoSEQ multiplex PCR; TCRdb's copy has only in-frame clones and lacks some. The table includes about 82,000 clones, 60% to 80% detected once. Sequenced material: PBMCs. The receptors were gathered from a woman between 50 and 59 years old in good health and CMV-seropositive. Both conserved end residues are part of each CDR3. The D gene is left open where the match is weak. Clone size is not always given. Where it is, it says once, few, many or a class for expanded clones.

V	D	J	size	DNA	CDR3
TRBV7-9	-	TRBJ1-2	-	TGTGCCAGCAGCCCAGACAGCCCCATTACTGACACCTTC	CASSPDSPITDTF
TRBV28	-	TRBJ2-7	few	TGTGCCAGCAGTTTTACGACCGGGACCTACGAGCAGTACTTC	CASSFTTGTYEQYF
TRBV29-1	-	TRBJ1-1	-	TGCAGCGTTGTGGACAGCACTGAAGCTTTCTTT	CSVVDSTEAFF
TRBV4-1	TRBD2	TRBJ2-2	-	TGCGCCAGCAGGCAGTCCGGGACTAGCGGGAGACGTGGGACCGGGGAGCTGTTTTTT	CASRQSGTSGRRGTGELFF
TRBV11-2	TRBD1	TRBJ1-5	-	TGTGCCAGCAGCTTAGGGACAGGGTCGGCTCAGCCCCAGCATTTT	CASSLGTGSAQPQHF
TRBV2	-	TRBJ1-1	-	TGTGCCAGCATTAGGGGCGGGAGGACTGAAGCTTTCTTT	CASIRGGRTEAFF
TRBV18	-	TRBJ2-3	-	TGTGCCAGCTCACTAGCCCCGGCTACGGGGACAGATACGCAGTATTTT	CASSLAPATGTDTQYF
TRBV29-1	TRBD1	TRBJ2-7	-	TGCAGCGTTGAAGGACAGGGCTCCCACGAGCAGTACTTC	CSVEGQGSHEQYF
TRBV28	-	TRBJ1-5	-	TGTGCCAGCATGCTGGGGGGTAGCAATCAGCCCCAGCATTTT	CASMLGGSNQPQHF
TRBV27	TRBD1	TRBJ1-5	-	TGTGCCAGCAGTCCCCGCCGGCAGGGGGCCGGTCAGCCCCAGCATTTT	CASSPRRQGAGQPQHF
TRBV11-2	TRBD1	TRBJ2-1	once	TGTGCCAGCAGCCGCCGGGACAGCAATGAGCAGTTCTTC	CASSRRDSNEQFF
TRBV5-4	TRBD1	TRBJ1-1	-	TGTGCCAGCAGCCCAACAGGGGGCGTTGGGACTGAAGCTTTCTTT	CASSPTGGVGTEAFF
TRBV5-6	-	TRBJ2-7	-	TGTGCCAGCTCCCCAGGGGCGCGCTACGAGCAGTACTTC	CASSPGARYEQYF
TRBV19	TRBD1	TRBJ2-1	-	TGTGCCAGTAGTATGGTATCCGGGACAGGGGACAATGAGCAGTTCTTC	CASSMVSGTGDNEQFF
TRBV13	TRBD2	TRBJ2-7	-	TGTGCCAGCCTCGCAGCGGGAGGGCCCTACGAGCAGTACTTC	CASLAAGGPYEQYF